The T cell receptor (beta chain) described here comes from a study of HIV-infected patients and healthy controls. Around 500 ng RNA was reverse transcribed with alpha and beta constant-region primers. Alpha and beta chain libraries were made separately by chain-specific third strand synthesis with multiplexing indices. TCRdb called the 5' RACE reads again in MiXCR, with one record for every CDR3 protein. In the table there are 18,000 or so distinct CDR3 sequences, more than 10% of which are singletons. Unmatched junction bases numbered 17, after V lost 2 bases and J lost 9 bases. Germline V CDR1 and CDR2: SGHVS, FNYEAQ. This CDR3 has 18 residues. The repertoire came from unfractionated whole blood and reflected all unsorted peripheral T cells.

The chain is built from TRBV7-6 and TRBJ2-1, with 9 nucleotides matching TRBD2. Specimen: blood. This TCR derives from an adult in good health. The CDR3 sequence: CASSLTLAERGARREQFF. The CDR3, as DNA: TGTGCCAGCAGCTTAACCCTTGCTGAGCGGGGGGCCCGACGTGAGCAGTTCTTC.